These 5 T cell receptor beta chains came from one sample sequenced in a study of cytomegalovirus exposure and HLA in healthy donors. This table comes from immunoSEQ multiplex PCR, and its TCRdb copy is limited to in-frame clones, with some not included. The sample contains 250,000 to 400,000 clones, around 90% of which appear only once. Sequencing input: PBMCs. All receptors come from a woman aged 25-40 years in good health and CMV-seropositive.

The genes are TRBV28 and TRBJ2-3, with D possibly being TRBD1 (6 bases). The germline gives CDR1 MDHEN, CDR2 SYDVKM. The CDR3 is made up of 15 amino acids. Trimming removed 7 bases from V and 1 base from J, with 15 bases in between. The chain's CDR3 is CASTKDSLGTDTQYF. CDR3 DNA sequence: TGTGCCAGCACAAAGGACAGTCTTGGCACAGATACGCAGTATTTT.

This rearrangement joins TRBV18 to TRBJ2-5; 10 bases map to TRBD1. The length of the CDR3 is 20 residues. After removal of 2 bases from V and 1 base from J, the junction contained 16 bases not matched to a gene. The V gene's germline CDR1 is KGHSH and CDR2 LQKENI. CDR3 nucleotide sequence: TGTGCCAGCTCACCAGACTTTGATTTCACGACAGGGGGCCTCCAAGAGACCCAGTACTTC. Translated, it gives CASSPDFDFTTGGLQETQYF.

The CDR3 protein is CASSSLGAWYEQYF. In nucleotides, the CDR3 is TGTGCCAGCAGCTCTCTGGGGGCGTGGTACGAGCAGTACTTC. J is TRBJ2-7 and V is TRBV7-2, with D perhaps matching TRBD1 (6 bases). The CDR3 is 14 residues long. The germline V and J ends were trimmed by 4 bases and 4 bases, with 14 bases remaining between them. CDR1 and CDR2 (germline): SGHTA, FQGNSA. The full variable domain, completed using reference TRBV7-2 and TRBJ2-7, is GAGVSQSPSNKVTEKGKDVELRCDPISGHTALYWYRQSLGQGLEFLIYFQGNSAPDKSGLPSDRFSAERTGGSVSTLTIQRTQQEDSAVYLCASSSLGAWYEQYFGPGTRLTVT.

The chain employs TRBV2 and TRBJ1-4, with 9 bases aligning to TRBD1. The germline V gene encodes CDR1 SNHLY and CDR2 FYNNEI. V dropped 4 bases and J dropped 2; count of bases not matched to a gene: 8. This CDR3 has 17 residues. CDR3 DNA sequence: TGTGCCAGCAGTGGTGGGGGACAGGGCCTTACTAATGAAAAACTGTTTTTT. Protein: CASSGGGQGLTNEKLFF.

V gene TRBV29-1 combines with J gene TRBJ2-7; perhaps TRBD1 as D (5 bases). The CDR3 loop spans 16 amino acids. Germline values: CDR1 SQVTM, CDR2 ANQGSEA. Trimming cost V 4 bases and J 2 bases, with 21 bases left between them. This CDR3 reads CSVVSGIGERAYEQYF. As DNA, the CDR3 is TGCAGCGTTGTTTCAGGGATCGGAGAAAGAGCCTACGAGCAGTACTTC.